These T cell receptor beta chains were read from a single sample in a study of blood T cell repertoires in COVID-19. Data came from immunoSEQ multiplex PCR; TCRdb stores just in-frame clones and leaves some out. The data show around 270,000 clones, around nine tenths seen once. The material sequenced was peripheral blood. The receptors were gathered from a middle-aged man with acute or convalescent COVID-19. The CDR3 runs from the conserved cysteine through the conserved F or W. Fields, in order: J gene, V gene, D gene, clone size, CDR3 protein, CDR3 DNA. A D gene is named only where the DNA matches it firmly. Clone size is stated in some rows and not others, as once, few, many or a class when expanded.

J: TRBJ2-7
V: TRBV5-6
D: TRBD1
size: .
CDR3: CASSLGQGISDYEQYF
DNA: TGTGCCAGCAGCCTGGGACAGGGGATATCGGACTACGAGCAGTACTTC

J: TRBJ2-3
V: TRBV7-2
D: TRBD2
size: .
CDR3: CASTLGGSGGPYLDTQYF
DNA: TGTGCCAGCACCCTGGGGGGTAGCGGGGGCCCCTACCTGGATACGCAGTATTTT

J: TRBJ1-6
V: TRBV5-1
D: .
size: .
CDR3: CASSSIQGASSPLHF
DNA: TGCGCCAGCAGCTCTATACAGGGTGCTAGCTCACCCCTCCACTTT

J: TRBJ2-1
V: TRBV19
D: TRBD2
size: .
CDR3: CASRTSGSGGNEQFF
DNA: TGTGCCAGTAGAACTAGCGGATCCGGAGGCAATGAGCAGTTCTTC

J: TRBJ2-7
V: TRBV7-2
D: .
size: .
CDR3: CASSLSSRLYYEQYF
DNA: TGTGCCAGCAGCTTATCTTCTAGACTGTACTACGAGCAGTACTTC

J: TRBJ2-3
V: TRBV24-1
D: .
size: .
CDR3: CATSDSGRFTDTQYF
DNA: TGTGCCACCAGTGATAGCGGGCGATTCACAGATACGCAGTATTTT

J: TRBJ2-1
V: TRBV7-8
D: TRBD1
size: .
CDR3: CASSSTGDRGIEQFF
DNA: TGTGCCAGCAGCTCTACGGGGGACAGGGGGATCGAGCAGTTCTTC

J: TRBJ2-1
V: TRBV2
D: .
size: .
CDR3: CASSGGTVQFF
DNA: TGTGCCAGCAGTGGCGGGACAGTTCAGTTCTTC

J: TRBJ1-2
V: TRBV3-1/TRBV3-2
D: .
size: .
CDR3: CASSQPYRDRGYTF
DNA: TGTGCCAGCAGCCAACCTTACAGGGATAGGGGCTACACCTTC

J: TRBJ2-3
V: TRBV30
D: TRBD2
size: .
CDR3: CAWGRASGGTDTQYF
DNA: TGTGCCTGGGGTCGGGCTAGCGGGGGAACAGATACGCAGTATTTT

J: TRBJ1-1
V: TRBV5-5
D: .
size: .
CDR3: CASSGGVQEAFF
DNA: TGTGCCAGCAGCGGCGGGGTCCAGGAAGCTTTCTTT

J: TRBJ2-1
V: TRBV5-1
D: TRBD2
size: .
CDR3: CASSLRGGPYNEQFF
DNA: TGCGCCAGCAGCTTGCGGGGAGGGCCCTACAATGAGCAGTTCTTC

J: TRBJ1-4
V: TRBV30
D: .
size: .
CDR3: CAWSMGQNEKLFF
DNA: TGTGCCTGGTCCATGGGCCAAAATGAAAAACTGTTTTTT

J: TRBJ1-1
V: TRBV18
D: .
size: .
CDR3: CASSQNTGSTEAFF
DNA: TGTGCCAGCTCACAGAATACAGGGAGCACTGAAGCTTTCTTT

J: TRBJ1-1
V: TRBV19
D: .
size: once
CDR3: CASSIGRADTEAFF
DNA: TGTGCCAGTAGTATAGGCAGGGCGGACACTGAAGCTTTCTTT

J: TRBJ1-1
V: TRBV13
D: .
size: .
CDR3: CASSLGLKNTEAFF
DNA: TGTGCCAGCAGCTTAGGACTGAAGAACACTGAAGCTTTCTTT

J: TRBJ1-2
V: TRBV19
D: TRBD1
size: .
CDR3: CATNRDRGLANYGYTF
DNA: TGTGCCACAAACCGGGACAGGGGGCTTGCTAACTATGGCTACACCTTC

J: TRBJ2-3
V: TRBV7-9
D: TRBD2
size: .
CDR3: CASSLSRGGRADTQYF
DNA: TGTGCCAGCAGCTTATCCCGGGGGGGACGCGCAGATACGCAGTATTTT